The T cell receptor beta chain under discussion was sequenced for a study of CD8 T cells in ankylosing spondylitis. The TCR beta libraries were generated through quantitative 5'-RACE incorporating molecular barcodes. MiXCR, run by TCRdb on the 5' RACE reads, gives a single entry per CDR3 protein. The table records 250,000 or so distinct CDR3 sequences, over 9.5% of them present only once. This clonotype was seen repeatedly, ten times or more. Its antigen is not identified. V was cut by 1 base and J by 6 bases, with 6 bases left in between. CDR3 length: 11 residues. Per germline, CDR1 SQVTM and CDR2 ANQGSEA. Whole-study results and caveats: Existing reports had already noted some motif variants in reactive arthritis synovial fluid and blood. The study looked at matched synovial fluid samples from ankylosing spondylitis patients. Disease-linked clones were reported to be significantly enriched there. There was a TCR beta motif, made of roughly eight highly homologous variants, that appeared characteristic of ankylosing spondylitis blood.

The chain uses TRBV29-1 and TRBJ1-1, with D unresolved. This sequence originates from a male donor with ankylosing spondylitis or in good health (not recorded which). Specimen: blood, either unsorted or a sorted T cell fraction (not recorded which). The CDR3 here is CSVEGTSEAFF. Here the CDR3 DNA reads TGCAGCGTTGAAGGGACCTCTGAAGCTTTCTTT.